This T cell receptor beta chain was documented in a study of breast tumors, draining lymph nodes, adjacent tissues. Breast cancer patients provided tissue from their axillary draining lymph nodes. Findings and caveats of the study: The data were judged consistent with most tumor T cells coming from lymph node and expanding in tumor. Tumor and nontumor repertoires were significantly more similar in luminal-like than in basal-like breast cancer. The lymph node origin of tumor T cells was framed as consistent with a hypothesis, not demonstrated. Tumor TCR diversity was below lymph nodes but above nontumor tissue.

This clonotype was seen more than once but under ten times. No antigen is known for it. A clone one base away is much larger, so this may be a read error. Germline V gene sequence: CDR1 LGHDT, CDR2 YNNKEL (reference sequence). This CDR3 region has 13 residues. One entry per CDR3 protein results from TCRdb running MiXCR on the multiplex PCR reads. Here the sample spans 180,000 or so distinct CDR3 sequences, 30% to 35% being singletons. This chain joins TRBV3-1 and TRBJ2-5; possibly TRBD2 for D (6 bases). The sample consisted of axillary lymph node tissue. The sequence derives from a female donor with breast cancer. Some clones in this sample may be carry-over from other donors' samples. Here the CDR3 DNA reads TGTGCCAGCAGCCCGTCGGGTGGGGGGACCCAGTGCTTC. Translating it yields CASSPSGGGTQCF.